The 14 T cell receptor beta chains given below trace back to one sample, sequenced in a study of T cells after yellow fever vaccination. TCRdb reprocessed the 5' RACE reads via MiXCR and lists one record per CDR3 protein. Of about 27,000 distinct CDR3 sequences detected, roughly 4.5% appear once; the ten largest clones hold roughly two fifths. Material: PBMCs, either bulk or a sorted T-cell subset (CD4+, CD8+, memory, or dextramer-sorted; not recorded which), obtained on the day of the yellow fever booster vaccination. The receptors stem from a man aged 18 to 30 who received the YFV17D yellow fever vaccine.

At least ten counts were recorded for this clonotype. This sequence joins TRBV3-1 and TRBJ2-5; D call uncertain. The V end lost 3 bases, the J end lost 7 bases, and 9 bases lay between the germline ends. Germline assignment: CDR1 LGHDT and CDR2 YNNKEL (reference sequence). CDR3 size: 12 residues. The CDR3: CASSHESRTQYF. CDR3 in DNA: TGTGCCAGCAGCCACGAGTCGAGGACCCAGTACTTC.

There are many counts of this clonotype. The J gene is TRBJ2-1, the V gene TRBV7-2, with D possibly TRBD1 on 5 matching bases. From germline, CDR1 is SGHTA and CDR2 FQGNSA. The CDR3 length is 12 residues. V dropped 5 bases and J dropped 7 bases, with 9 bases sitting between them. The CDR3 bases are TGTGCCAGCAGCCAAGCAGGGAATGAGCAGTTCTTC. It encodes CASSQAGNEQFF.

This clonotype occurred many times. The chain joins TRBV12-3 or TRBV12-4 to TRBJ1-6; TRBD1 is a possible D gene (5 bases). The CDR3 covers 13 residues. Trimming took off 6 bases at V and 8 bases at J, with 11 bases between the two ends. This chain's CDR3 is CASSGAPHSPLHF. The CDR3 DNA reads TGTGCCAGCAGCGGGGCCCCTCATTCACCCCTCCACTTT.

In nucleotides, the CDR3 is TGTGCCAGCAGTTTTCAAGAGGGACCCCTCCACTTT. Amino acid sequence: CASSFQEGPLHF. The chain carries TRBV27 and TRBJ1-6; D not resolved. V lost 3 bases, J lost 12 bases, and 9 bases lay in between. The CDR3 runs to 12 residues. Germline V gives CDR1 MNHEY, CDR2 SMNVEV (reference sequence).

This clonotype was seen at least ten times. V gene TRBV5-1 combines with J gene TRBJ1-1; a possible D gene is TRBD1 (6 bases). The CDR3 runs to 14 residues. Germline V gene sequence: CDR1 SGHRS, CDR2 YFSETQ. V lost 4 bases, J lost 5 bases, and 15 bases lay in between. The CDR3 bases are TGCGCCAGCAGCCCCAGAGGGGGGAGGACTGAAGCTTTCTTT. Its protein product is CASSPRGGRTEAFF.

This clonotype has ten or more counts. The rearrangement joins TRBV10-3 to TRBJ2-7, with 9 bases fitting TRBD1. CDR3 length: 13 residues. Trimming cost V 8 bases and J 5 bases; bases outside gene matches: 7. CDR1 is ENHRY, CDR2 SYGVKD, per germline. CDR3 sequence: CAIAEDRGNEQYF. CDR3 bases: TGTGCCATCGCTGAGGACAGGGGAAACGAGCAGTACTTC.

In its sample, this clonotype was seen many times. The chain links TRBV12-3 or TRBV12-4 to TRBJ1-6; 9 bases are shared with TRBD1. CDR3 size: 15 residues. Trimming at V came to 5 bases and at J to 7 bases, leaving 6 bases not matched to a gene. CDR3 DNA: TGTGCCAGCAGTCTAGGGACAGGGAGGAATTCACCCCTCCACTTT. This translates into CASSLGTGRNSPLHF.

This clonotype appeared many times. CDR3 in DNA: TGCAGTGCTAGCTTACGGGGGGCTAGCACAGATACGCAGTATTTT. Translating it yields CSASLRGASTDTQYF. The chain combines TRBV20-1 with TRBJ2-3; tentatively, D is TRBD2 (7 bases). Germline V gene lookup returns CDR1 DFQATT and CDR2 SNEGSKA (reference sequence). V gave up 3 bases and J gave up 0 bases, with 13 bases separating them. The CDR3 is 15 residues long.

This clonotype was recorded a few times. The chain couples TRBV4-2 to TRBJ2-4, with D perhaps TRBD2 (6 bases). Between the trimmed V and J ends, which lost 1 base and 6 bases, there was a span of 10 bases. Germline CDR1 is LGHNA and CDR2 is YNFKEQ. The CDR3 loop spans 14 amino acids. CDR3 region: CASSQGYGGNIQYF. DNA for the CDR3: TGTGCCAGCAGCCAAGGGTACGGGGGAAACATTCAGTACTTC.

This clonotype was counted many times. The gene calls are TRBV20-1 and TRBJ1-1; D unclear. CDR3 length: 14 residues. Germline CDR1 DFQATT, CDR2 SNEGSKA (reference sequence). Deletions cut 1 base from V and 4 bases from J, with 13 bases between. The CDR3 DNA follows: TGCAGTGCTAGAGTCTCCATGGGGAGCACTGAAGCTTTCTTT. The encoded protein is CSARVSMGSTEAFF.

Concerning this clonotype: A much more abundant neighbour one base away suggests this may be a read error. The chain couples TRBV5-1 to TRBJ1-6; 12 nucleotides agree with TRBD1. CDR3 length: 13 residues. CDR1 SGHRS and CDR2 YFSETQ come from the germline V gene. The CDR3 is CACSDRDRGHLHF. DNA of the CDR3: TGCGCCTGCAGCGACCGGGACAGGGGGCACCTCCACTTT.

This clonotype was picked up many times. CDR3 residues: CSVDGRGLGEQYF. CDR3 DNA sequence: TGCAGCGTTGACGGACGCGGGTTAGGCGAGCAGTACTTC. This sequence joins TRBV29-1 and TRBJ2-7; weak D call: TRBD2 (5 bases). V was shortened by 3 bases and J by 6 bases, with 15 bases between the two germline ends. CDR1 is SQVTM, CDR2 ANQGSEA, per germline. The CDR3 loop spans 13 amino acids.

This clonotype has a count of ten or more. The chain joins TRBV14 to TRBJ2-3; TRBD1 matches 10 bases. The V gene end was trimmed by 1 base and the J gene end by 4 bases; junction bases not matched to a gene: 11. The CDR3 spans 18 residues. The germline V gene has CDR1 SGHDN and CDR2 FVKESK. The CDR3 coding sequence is TGTGCCAGCAGCCAAGTTGGCCTCCGGGACAGGGGCGCAGATACGCAGTATTTT. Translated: CASSQVGLRDRGADTQYF. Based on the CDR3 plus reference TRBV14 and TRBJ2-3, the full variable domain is EAGVTQFPSHSVIEKGQTVTLRCDPISGHDNLYWYRRVMGKEIKFLLHFVKESKQDESGMPNNRFLAERTGGTYSTLKVQPAELEDSGVYFCASSQVGLRDRGADTQYFGPGTRLTVL.

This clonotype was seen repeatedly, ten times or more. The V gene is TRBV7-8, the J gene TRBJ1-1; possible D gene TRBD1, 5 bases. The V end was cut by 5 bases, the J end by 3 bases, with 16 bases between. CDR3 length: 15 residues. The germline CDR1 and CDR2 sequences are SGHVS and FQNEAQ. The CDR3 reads CASSPQGEVDTEAFF. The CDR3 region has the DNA TGTGCCAGCAGCCCCCAGGGCGAGGTGGACACTGAAGCTTTCTTT.